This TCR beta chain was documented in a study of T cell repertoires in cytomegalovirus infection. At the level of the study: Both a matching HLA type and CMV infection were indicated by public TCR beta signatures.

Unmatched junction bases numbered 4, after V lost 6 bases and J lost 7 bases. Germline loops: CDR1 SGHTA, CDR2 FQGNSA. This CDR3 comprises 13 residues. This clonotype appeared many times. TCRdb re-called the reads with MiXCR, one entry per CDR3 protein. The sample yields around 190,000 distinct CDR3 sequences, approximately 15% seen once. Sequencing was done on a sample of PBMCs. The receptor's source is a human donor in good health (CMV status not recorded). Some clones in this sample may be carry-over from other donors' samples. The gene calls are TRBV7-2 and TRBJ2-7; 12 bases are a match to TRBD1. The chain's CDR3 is CASRGQGAGEQYF. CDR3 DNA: TGTGCCAGCAGGGGACAGGGGGCGGGGGAGCAGTACTTC.